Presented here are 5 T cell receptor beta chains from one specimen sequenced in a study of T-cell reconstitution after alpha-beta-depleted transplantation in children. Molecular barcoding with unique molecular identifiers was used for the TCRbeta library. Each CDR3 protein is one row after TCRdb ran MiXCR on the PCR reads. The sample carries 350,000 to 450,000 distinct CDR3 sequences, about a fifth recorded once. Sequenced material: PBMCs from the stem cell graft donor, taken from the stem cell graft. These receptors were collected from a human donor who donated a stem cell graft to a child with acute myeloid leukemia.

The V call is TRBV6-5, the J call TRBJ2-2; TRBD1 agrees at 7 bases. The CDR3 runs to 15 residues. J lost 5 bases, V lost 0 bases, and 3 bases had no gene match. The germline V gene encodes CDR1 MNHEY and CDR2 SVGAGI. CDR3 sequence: CASSYSTGRTGELFF. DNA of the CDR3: TGTGCCAGCAGTTACTCGACAGGGAGAACCGGGGAGCTGTTTTTT.

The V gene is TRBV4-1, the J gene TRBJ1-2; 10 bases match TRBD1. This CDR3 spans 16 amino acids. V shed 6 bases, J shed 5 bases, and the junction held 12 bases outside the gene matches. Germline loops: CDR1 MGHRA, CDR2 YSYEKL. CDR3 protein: CASRQPGTGVGYGYTF. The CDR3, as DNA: TGCGCCAGCAGGCAACCCGGGACAGGGGTCGGGTATGGCTACACCTTC.

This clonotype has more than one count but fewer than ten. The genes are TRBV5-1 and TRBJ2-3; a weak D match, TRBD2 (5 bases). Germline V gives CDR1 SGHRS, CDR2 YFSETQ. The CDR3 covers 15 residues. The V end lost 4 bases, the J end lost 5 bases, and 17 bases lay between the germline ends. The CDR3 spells CASSATVDYKDTQYF. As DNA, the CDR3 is TGCGCCAGCAGCGCCACTGTAGACTATAAAGATACGCAGTATTTT.

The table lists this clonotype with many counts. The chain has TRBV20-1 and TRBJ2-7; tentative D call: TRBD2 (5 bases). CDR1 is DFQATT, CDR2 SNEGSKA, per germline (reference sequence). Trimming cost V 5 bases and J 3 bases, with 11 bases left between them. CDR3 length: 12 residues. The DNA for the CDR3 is TGCAGTGCTTCGGGATCCTTCTACGAGCAGTACTTC. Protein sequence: CSASGSFYEQYF.

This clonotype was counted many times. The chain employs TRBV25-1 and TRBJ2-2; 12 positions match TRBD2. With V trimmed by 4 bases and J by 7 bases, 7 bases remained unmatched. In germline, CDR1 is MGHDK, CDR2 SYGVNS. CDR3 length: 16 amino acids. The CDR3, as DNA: TGTGCCAGCAGTGCCCCGCCTAGCGGGAGGGACGGGGAGCTGTTTTTT. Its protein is CASSAPPSGRDGELFF. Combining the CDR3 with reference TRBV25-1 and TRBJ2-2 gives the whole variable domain EADIYQTPRYLVIGTGKKITLECSQTMGHDKMYWYQQDPGMELHLIHYSYGVNSTEKGDLSSESTVSRIRTEHFPLTLESARPSHTSQYLCASSAPPSGRDGELFFGEGSRLTVL.